These 23 T cell receptor beta chains came from one sample sequenced in a study of identical twins. TCRdb redid the calling of the 5' RACE reads with MiXCR, one entry per CDR3 protein. The sample lists 1.5 million to 2 million distinct CDR3 sequences, under 35% occurring once. Input material: cord blood. The receptors originated from a newborn girl in good health.

This clonotype has a count of ten or more. J is TRBJ2-7 and V is TRBV10-3, with 7 bases lining up with TRBD2. V trimming: 1 base; J trimming: 4 bases; junction bases outside the gene matches: 4. Germline CDR1 reads ENHRY; CDR2 reads SYGVKD. The CDR3 is 14 amino acids. The chain's CDR3 is CAISEWDYRYEQYF. The CDR3 DNA reads as TGTGCCATCAGTGAGTGGGACTATCGATACGAGCAGTACTTC.

The gene calls are TRBV5-1 and TRBJ1-2; tentatively, D is TRBD1 (5 bases). The CDR3 has 13 amino acids. Looked up from germline, CDR1 is SGHRS and CDR2 is YFSETQ. V was pared by 2 bases and J by 7 bases, with 12 bases between. The CDR3 reads CASSFLTVLGYTF. In DNA form, the CDR3 reads TGCGCCAGCAGCTTCTTGACAGTTCTTGGCTACACCTTC. Based on the CDR3 plus reference TRBV5-1 and TRBJ1-2, the full variable domain is KAGVTQTPRYLIKTRGQQVTLSCSPISGHRSVSWYQQTPGQGLQFLFEYFSETQRNKGNFPGRFSGRQFSNSRSEMNVSTLELGDSALYLCASSFLTVLGYTFGSGTRLTVV.

This clonotype occurred a few times. V usage is TRBV7-2 and J usage is TRBJ2-3; D possibly corresponds to TRBD2 (6 bases). Germline V gene data show CDR1 as SGHTA and CDR2 as FQGNSA. V dropped 2 bases and J dropped 8 bases, with 17 bases sitting between them. CDR3 length: 15 amino acids. This chain's CDR3 is CASSLKTLLAITQYF. The CDR3 nucleotides read TGTGCCAGCAGCTTAAAAACCCTACTAGCAATTACGCAGTATTTT.

The CDR3 protein is CASSPGTGFNTGELFF. CDR3 nucleotide sequence: TGTGCCAGCAGCCCCGGGACAGGCTTTAACACCGGGGAGCTGTTTTTT. The chain uses TRBV3-1 and TRBJ2-2, with TRBD1 matching 8 bases. Germline CDR1 and CDR2: LGHDT and YNNKEL (reference sequence). Unmatched junction bases numbered 6, after V lost 4 bases and J lost 2 bases. The CDR3 sequence is 16 residues long.

The chain is built from TRBV9 and TRBJ2-2; no clear D. This CDR3 region has 12 residues. The V gene's germline CDR1 is SGDLS and CDR2 YYNGEE. V was trimmed by 5 bases and J by 6 bases, leaving 8 bases between them. The CDR3 protein is CASSLIPGELFF. CDR3 DNA: TGTGCCAGCAGTCTTATACCCGGGGAGCTGTTTTTT.

This sequence joins TRBV7-9 and TRBJ2-7; D perhaps matches TRBD1 (7 bases). V dropped 3 bases and J dropped 3 bases, with 18 bases sitting between them. This CDR3 region has 16 residues. CDR1 SEHNR and CDR2 FQNEAQ come from the germline V gene (reference sequence). CDR3 DNA sequence: TGTGCCAGCAGCTTGGGCCGACGACAGGGAGGCTACGAGCAGTACTTC. The encoded protein is CASSLGRRQGGYEQYF.

The V call is TRBV29-1, the J call TRBJ2-6; D unresolved. The CDR3 covers 13 residues. V was shortened by 7 bases and J by 2 bases, with 9 bases between the two germline ends. Germline V CDR1 and CDR2: SQVTM, ANQGSEA. For the CDR3, the DNA is TGCAGCGCCGAGGTGGCTGGGGCCAACGTCCTGACTTTC. Translation gives CSAEVAGANVLTF.

This clonotype has a count of ten or more. The chain joins TRBV9 to TRBJ2-3, with no clear D. The CDR3 runs to 14 residues. Per the germline V gene, CDR1 is SGDLS and CDR2 is YYNGEE. The ends were cut back, 0 bases at V and 2 bases at J, with 7 bases in the middle. CDR3 protein: CASSVDSLTDTQYF. CDR3 nucleotides: TGTGCCAGCAGCGTAGATAGCCTCACAGATACGCAGTATTTT.

With regard to this clonotype: A junction end diverges from the germline sequence, so it may reflect a read error. The chain links TRBV18 to TRBJ1-5, with 7 positions matching TRBD1. CDR3 size: 15 residues. Germline-derived CDR1 and CDR2 are KGHSH and LQKENI. Written as DNA, the CDR3 is TGTGCCAGCTCGGCGTTGGGACAGTCCAATCGGCCCCAGCATTTT. It encodes CASSALGQSNRPQHF.

The chain links TRBV29-1 to TRBJ2-1; 10 bases line up with TRBD2. CDR1 SQVTM and CDR2 ANQGSEA come from the germline V gene. J lost 6 bases, V lost 6 bases, and 17 bases had no gene match. The CDR3 runs 17 residues. The CDR3 region is CSVAGRSGRASRNEQFF. The CDR3 nucleotides are TGCAGCGTCGCCGGACGGAGCGGGAGGGCAAGTCGCAATGAGCAGTTCTTC.

This clonotype was seen only once. The chain recombines TRBV24-1 with TRBJ2-7; the D gene is possibly TRBD1 (5 bases). Germline values: CDR1 KGHDR, CDR2 SFDVKD. The CDR3 is 14 residues long. Deletions cut 4 bases from V and 0 bases from J, with 9 bases between. CDR3 sequence reads: CATSEFGHSYEQYF. CDR3 DNA sequence: TGTGCCACCAGTGAGTTTGGACACTCCTACGAGCAGTACTTC.

This clonotype was counted only a few times. The chain couples TRBV20-1 to TRBJ2-1; D is undetermined. This CDR3 contains 12 residues. Germline CDR1 is DFQATT and CDR2 is SNEGSKA (reference sequence). Trimming left V 0 bases short and J 5 bases short, with 5 bases between. For the CDR3, the DNA is TGCAGTGCTAGAGATCCCGACAATGAGCAGTTCTTC. Its protein product is CSARDPDNEQFF.

The V call is TRBV2, the J call TRBJ2-7; D not resolved. The germline CDR1 and CDR2 sequences are SNHLY and FYNNEI. The CDR3 runs to 11 residues. Trimming took off 11 bases at V and 0 bases at J, with 8 bases between the two ends. CDR3 protein: CAVRTSYEQYF. The CDR3 region has the DNA TGTGCCGTCAGGACCTCCTACGAGCAGTACTTC.

This clonotype appeared a few times. This chain uses TRBV12-3 or TRBV12-4 with TRBJ2-7; possibly TRBD2 for D (5 bases). Deletions cut 4 bases from V and 0 bases from J, with 19 bases between. The CDR3 consists of 17 residues. CDR3 in amino acids: CASSSRIYIGSSYEQYF. The CDR3, as DNA: TGTGCCAGCAGTTCGAGAATATATATAGGGAGCTCCTACGAGCAGTACTTC.

This clonotype occurred a few times. This rearrangement joins TRBV9 to TRBJ2-5, with 7 bases matching TRBD1. The ends lost 4 bases at V and 1 base at J; junction bases unmatched: 13. Germline V lookup: CDR1 SGDLS, CDR2 YYNGEE. There are 17 residues in the CDR3. In DNA, the CDR3 is TGTGCCAGCAGCCACAACCGGGACAGCGTTTCCCAAGAGACCCAGTACTTC. Translated: CASSHNRDSVSQETQYF.

This chain joins TRBV27 and TRBJ2-1; 7 bases agree with TRBD1. J lost 6 bases, V lost 5 bases, and 13 bases had no gene match. CDR1 is MNHEY, CDR2 SMNVEV, per germline (reference sequence). CDR3 length equals 16 residues. The CDR3 reads CASSLGYRGSPNEQFF. The CDR3 DNA reads TGTGCCAGCAGTCTGGGGTACAGGGGATCCCCCAATGAGCAGTTCTTC.

In its sample, this clonotype was seen a few times. This chain connects TRBV20-1 to TRBJ2-1; D remains unclear. The CDR3 covers 13 residues. Per germline, CDR1 DFQATT and CDR2 SNEGSKA (reference sequence). The V and J ends lost 6 bases and 7 bases respectively, with 16 bases between them. DNA of the CDR3: TGCAGTGCCCCCGACTTTGCCCTTAATGAGCAGTTCTTC. Amino acids: CSAPDFALNEQFF.

This clonotype was picked up one time. The rearrangement uses TRBV5-1 and TRBJ1-1; D remains ambiguous. V lost 0 bases and J 6 bases, leaving 12 bases between the germline ends. The V gene's germline CDR1 is SGHRS and CDR2 YFSETQ. The CDR3 extends over 14 amino acids. This CDR3 is CASSLAGWGAEAFF. For the CDR3, the DNA is TGCGCCAGCAGCTTGGCGGGTTGGGGAGCTGAAGCTTTCTTT.

In its sample, this clonotype was seen a few times. This chain connects TRBV6-6 to TRBJ2-7; D unresolved. The V gene lost 2 bases and the J gene lost 4 bases, with 9 bases spanning the gap. This CDR3 has 13 residues. CDR1 is MNHNY and CDR2 is SVGAGI in the germline V gene (reference sequence). The CDR3 DNA reads TGTGCCAGCAGTTACGGGTCACCGTACGAGCAGTACTTC. Translated: CASSYGSPYEQYF.

The chain uses TRBV7-2 and TRBJ2-1; D uncertain. V lost 6 bases to trimming and J lost 8 bases, with 11 bases between them. The CDR3 runs to 12 residues. Germline V gives CDR1 SGHTA, CDR2 FQGNSA. CDR3 amino acids: CASSSAWDEQFF. DNA of the CDR3: TGTGCCAGCAGTTCCGCTTGGGATGAGCAGTTCTTC.

In the case of this clonotype: One junction end does not reproduce the germline sequence, and a read error may be involved. The chain couples TRBV12-3 or TRBV12-4 to TRBJ1-4; D may be TRBD1 (6 bases). The CDR3 is 18 residues long. CDR3 amino acids: CAGSPSGHLGSTNEKLFF. CDR3 bases: TGTGCCGGCAGTCCCTCGGGACACCTGGGATCAACTAATGAAAAACTGTTTTTT.

The chain joins TRBV24-1 to TRBJ1-2; D is perhaps TRBD1 (5 bases). V was cut by 7 bases and J by 2 bases, with 10 bases left in between. Germline lookup yields CDR1 KGHDR and CDR2 SFDVKD. This CDR3 has 13 amino acids. CDR3 bases: TGTGCCACCAGCCCCGGGGACAACTATGGCTACACCTTC. The encoded protein is CATSPGDNYGYTF.

This clonotype appeared a few times. Here the CDR3 DNA reads TGTGCCAGCACCAGGAGGACAGGGGGCTACGAGCAGTACTTC. Encoded protein: CASTRRTGGYEQYF. This sequence joins TRBV6-5 and TRBJ2-7; TRBD1 matches 10 bases. Trimming took 7 bases from V and 3 from J; bases not matched to a gene: 6. The CDR3 sequence is 14 residues long. Germline V lookup: CDR1 MNHEY, CDR2 SVGAGI.